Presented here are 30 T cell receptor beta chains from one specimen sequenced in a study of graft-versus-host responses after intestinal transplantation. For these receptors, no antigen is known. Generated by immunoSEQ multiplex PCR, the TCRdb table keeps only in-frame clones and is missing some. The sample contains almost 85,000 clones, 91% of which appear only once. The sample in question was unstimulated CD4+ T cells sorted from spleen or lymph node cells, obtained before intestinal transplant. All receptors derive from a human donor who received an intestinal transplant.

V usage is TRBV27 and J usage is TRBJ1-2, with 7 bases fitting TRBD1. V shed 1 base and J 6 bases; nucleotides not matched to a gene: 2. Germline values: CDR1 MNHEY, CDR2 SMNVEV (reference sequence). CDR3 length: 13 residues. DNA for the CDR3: TGTGCCAGCAGTTTATTTACAGGGGATGGCTACACCTTC. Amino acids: CASSLFTGDGYTF.

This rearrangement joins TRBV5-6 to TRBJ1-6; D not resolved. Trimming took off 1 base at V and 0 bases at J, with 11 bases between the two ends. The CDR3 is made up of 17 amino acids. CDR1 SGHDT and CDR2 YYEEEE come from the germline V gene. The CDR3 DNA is TGTGCCAGCAGCTTGAACCGAAGGAGCTCCTATAATTCACCCCTCCACTTT. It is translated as CASSLNRRSSYNSPLHF.

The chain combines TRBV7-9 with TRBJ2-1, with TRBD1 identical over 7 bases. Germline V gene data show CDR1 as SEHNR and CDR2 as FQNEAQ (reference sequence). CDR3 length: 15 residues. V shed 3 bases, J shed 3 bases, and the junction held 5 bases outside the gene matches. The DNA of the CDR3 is TGTGCCAGCAGCTTCCGGGACAGAGTCTACAATGAGCAGTTCTTC. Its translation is CASSFRDRVYNEQFF.

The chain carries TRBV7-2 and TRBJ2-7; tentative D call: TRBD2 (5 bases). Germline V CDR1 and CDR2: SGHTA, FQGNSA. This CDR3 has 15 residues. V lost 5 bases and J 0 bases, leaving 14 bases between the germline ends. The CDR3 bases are TGTGCCAGCAGCACTGACCGGGATAGCTCCTACGAGCAGTACTTC. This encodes CASSTDRDSSYEQYF. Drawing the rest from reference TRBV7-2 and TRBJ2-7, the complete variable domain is GAGVSQSPSNKVTEKGKDVELRCDPISGHTALYWYRQSLGQGLEFLIYFQGNSAPDKSGLPSDRFSAERTGGSVSTLTIQRTQQEDSAVYLCASSTDRDSSYEQYFGPGTRLTVT.

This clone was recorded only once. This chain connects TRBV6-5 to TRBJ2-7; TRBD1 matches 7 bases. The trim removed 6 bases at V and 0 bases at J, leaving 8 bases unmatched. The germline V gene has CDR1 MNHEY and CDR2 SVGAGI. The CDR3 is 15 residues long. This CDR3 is CASSAPWDSSYEQYF. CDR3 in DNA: TGTGCCAGCAGCGCCCCTTGGGACAGCTCCTACGAGCAGTACTTC.

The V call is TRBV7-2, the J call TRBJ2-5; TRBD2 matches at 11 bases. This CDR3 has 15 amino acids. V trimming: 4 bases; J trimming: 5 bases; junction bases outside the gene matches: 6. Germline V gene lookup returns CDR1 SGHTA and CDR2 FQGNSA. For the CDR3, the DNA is TGTGCCAGCAGCTCCCTAGCGGGGGGCGGGGAGACCCAGTACTTC. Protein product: CASSSLAGGGETQYF.

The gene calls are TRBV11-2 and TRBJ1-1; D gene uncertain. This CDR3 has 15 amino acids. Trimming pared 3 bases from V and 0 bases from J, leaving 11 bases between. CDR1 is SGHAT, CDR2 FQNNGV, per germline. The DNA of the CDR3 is TGTGCCAGCAGCTTGGTGGCACAGATGAACACTGAAGCTTTCTTT. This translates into CASSLVAQMNTEAFF.

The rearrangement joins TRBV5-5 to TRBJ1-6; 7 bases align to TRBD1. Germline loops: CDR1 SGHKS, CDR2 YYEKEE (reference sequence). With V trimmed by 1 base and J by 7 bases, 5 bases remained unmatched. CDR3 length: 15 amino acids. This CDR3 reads CASSLFQGVNSPLHF. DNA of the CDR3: TGTGCCAGCAGCTTGTTTCAGGGGGTGAATTCACCCCTCCACTTT.

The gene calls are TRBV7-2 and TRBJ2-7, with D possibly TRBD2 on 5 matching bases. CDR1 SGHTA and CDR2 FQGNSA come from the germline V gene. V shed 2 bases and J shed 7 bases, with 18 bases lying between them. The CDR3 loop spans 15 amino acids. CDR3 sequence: CASSLYNTDSGEQYF. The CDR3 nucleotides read TGTGCCAGCAGCTTATACAACACAGACTCGGGGGAGCAGTACTTC.

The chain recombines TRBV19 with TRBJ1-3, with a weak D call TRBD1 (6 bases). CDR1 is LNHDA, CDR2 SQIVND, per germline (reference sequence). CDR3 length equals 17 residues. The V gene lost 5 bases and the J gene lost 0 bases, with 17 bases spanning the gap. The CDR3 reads CASSLQPQGFSGNTIYF. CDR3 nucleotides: TGTGCCAGTAGTTTACAACCCCAGGGGTTCTCTGGAAACACCATATATTTT.

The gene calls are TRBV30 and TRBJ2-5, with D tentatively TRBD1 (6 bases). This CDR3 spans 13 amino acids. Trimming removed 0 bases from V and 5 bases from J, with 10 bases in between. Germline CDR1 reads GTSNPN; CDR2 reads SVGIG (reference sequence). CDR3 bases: TGTGCCTGGAGTGTACGCAGGGGCGAGACCCAGTACTTC. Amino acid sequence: CAWSVRRGETQYF.

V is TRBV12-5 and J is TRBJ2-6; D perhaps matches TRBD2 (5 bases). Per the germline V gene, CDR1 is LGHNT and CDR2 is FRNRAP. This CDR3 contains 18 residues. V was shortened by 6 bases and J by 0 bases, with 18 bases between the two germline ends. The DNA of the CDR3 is TGTGCTAGTGGCCGGGATTGGGGTGGGCCCTCTGGGGCCAACGTCCTGACTTTC. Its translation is CASGRDWGGPSGANVLTF.

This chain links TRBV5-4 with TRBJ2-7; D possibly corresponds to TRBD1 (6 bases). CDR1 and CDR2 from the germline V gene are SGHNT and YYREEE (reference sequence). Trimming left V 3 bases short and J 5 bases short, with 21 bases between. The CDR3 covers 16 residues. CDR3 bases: TGTGCCAGCAGCTGGGGCGTGGGGGCAGGGAGCAACGAGCAGTACTTC. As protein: CASSWGVGAGSNEQYF. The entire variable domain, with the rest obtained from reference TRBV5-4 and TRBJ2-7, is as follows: ETGVTQSPTHLIKTRGQQVTLRCSSQSGHNTVSWYQQALGQGPQFIFQYYREEENGRGNFPPRFSGLQFPNYSSELNVNALELDDSALYLCASSWGVGAGSNEQYFGPGTRLTVT.

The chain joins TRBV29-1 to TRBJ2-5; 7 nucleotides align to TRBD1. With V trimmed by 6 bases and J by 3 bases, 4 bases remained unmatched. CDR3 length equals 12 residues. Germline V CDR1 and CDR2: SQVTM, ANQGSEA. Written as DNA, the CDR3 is TGCAGCGTATTTGACAGGGAAGAGACCCAGTACTTC. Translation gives CSVFDREETQYF.

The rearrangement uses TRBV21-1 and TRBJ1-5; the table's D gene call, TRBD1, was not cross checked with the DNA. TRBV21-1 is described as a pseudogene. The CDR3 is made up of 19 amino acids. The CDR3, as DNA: TGTGCCAGCAGCAAACTCGTCTCTCAGGGTCTCTATAGCAATCAGCCCCAGCATTTT. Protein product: CASSKLVSQGLYSNQPQHF.

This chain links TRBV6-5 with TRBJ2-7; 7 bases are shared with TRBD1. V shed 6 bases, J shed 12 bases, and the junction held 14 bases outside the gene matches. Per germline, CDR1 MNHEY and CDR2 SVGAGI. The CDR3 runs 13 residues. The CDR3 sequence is CASSPVDRSIWYF. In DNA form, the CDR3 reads TGTGCCAGCAGCCCGGTGGACAGGAGCATTTGGTACTTC.

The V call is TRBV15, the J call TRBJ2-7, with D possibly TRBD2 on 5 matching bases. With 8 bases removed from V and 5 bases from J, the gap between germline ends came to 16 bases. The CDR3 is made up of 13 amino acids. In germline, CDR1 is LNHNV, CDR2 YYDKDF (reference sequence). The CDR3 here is CATEAVAGDEQYF. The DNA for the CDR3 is TGTGCCACCGAAGCGGTGGCTGGGGACGAGCAGTACTTC.

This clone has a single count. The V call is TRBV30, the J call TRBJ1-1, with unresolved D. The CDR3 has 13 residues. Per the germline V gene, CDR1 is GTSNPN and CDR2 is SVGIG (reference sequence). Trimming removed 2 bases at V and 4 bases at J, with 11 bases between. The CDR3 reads CAWSYTMGTEAFF. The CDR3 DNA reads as TGTGCCTGGAGTTACACTATGGGCACTGAAGCTTTCTTT.

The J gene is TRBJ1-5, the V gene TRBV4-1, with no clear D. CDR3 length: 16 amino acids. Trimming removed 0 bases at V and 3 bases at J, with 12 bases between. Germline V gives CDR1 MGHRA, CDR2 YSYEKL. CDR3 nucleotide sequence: TGCGCCAGCAGCCAAGAATCCCAACAGTCCAATCAGCCCCAGCATTTT. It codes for CASSQESQQSNQPQHF.

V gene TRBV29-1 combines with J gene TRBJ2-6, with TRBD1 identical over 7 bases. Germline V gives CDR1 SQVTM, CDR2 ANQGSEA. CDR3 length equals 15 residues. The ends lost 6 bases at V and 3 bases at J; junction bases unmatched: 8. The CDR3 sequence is CSVSGTAFGANVLTF. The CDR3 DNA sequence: TGCAGCGTCTCCGGGACAGCTTTTGGGGCCAACGTCCTGACTTTC.

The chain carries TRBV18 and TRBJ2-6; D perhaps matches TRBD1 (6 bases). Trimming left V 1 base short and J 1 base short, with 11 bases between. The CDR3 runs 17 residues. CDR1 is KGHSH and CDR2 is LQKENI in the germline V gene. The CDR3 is CASSPRQEISGANVLTF. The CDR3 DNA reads TGTGCCAGCTCACCACGACAGGAGATATCTGGGGCCAACGTCCTGACTTTC. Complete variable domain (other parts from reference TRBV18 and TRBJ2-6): NAGVMQNPRHLVRRRGQEARLRCSPMKGHSHVYWYRQLPEEGLKFMVYLQKENIIDESGMPKERFSAEFPKEGPSILRIQQVVRGDSAAYFCASSPRQEISGANVLTFGAGSRLTVL.

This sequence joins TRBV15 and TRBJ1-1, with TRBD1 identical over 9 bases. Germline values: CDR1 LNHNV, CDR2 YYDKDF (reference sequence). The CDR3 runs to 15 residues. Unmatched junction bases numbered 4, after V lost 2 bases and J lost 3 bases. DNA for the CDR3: TGTGCCACCAGCAGATGGGACAGGGAGGACACTGAAGCTTTCTTT. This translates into CATSRWDREDTEAFF.

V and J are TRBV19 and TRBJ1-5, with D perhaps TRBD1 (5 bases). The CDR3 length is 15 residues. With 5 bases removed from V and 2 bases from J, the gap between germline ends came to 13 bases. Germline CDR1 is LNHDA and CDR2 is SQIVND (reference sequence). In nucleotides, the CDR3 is TGTGCCAGTAGTCTTTCCAGGGCGGGCAATCAGCCCCAGCATTTT. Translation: CASSLSRAGNQPQHF. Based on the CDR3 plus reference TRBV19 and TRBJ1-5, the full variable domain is DGGITQSPKYLFRKEGQNVTLSCEQNLNHDAMYWYRQDPGQGLRLIYYSQIVNDFQKGDIAEGYSVSREKKESFPLTVTSAQKNPTAFYLCASSLSRAGNQPQHFGDGTRLSIL.

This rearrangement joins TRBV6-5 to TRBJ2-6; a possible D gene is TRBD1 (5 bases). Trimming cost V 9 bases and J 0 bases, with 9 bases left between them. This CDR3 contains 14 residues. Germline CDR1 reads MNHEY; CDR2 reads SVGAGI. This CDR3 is CASTGLSGANVLTF. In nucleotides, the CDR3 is TGTGCCAGTACAGGTCTCTCTGGGGCCAACGTCCTGACTTTC.

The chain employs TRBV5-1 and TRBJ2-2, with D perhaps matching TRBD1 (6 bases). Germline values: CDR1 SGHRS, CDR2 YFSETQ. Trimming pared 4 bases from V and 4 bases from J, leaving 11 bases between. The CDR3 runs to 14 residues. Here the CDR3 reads CASSPGQSTGELFF. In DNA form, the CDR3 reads TGCGCCAGCAGCCCCGGACAGTCCACCGGGGAGCTGTTTTTT.

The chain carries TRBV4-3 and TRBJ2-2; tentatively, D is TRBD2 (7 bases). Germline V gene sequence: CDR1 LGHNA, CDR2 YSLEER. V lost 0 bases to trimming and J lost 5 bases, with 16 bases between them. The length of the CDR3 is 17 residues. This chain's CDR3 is CASSQDHGGRETGELFF. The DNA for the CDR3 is TGCGCCAGCAGCCAAGATCATGGGGGGCGGGAGACCGGGGAGCTGTTTTTT.

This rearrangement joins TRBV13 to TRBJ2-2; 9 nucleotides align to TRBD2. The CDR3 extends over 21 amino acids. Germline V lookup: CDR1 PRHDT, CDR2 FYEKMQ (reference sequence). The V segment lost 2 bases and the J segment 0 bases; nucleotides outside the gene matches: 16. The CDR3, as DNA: TGTGCCAGCAGCTTAATGTATGGGCTAGCGGGGCCCACTGCGAACACCGGGGAGCTGTTTTTT. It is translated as CASSLMYGLAGPTANTGELFF.

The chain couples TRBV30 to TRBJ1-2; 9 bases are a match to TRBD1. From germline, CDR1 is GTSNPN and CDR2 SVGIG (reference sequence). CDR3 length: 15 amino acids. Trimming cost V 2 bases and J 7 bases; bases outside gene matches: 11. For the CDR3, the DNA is TGTGCCTGGAGTTACCGGGACAGGGAATTTAGTGGCTACACCTTC. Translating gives CAWSYRDREFSGYTF. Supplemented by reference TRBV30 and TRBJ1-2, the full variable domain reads SQTIHQWPATLVQPVGSPLSLECTVEGTSNPNLYWYRQAAGRGLQLLFYSVGIGQISSEVPQNLSASRPQDRQFILSSKKLLLSDSGFYLCAWSYRDREFSGYTFGSGTRLTVV.

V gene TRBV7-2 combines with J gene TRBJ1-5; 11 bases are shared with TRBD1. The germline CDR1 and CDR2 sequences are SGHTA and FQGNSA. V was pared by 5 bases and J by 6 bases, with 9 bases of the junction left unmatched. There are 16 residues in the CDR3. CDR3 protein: CASSPGQGAIAQPQHF. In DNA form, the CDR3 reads TGTGCCAGCAGCCCAGGACAGGGGGCGATCGCTCAGCCCCAGCATTTT.

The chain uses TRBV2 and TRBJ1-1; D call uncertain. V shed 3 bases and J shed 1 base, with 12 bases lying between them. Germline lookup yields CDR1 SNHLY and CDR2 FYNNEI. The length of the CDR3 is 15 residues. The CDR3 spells CASSDTRVGNTEAFF. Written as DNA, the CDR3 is TGTGCCAGCAGTGATACACGGGTTGGGAACACTGAAGCTTTCTTT.